These 20 T cell receptor beta chains originate from one sample sequenced in a study of T-cell reconstitution after alpha-beta-depleted transplantation in children. TCRbeta library construction was performed incorporating unique molecular identifiers. TCRdb re-called the PCR reads through MiXCR, storing one row per CDR3 protein. This table has roughly 590,000 distinct CDR3 sequences, 15% to 20% appearing once. The sample in question was PBMCs from the stem cell graft donor, obtained from the stem cell graft. The receptors were gathered from a human donor who donated a stem cell graft to a child with acute myeloid leukemia.

This clonotype appeared many times. The chain combines TRBV5-1 with TRBJ2-7; 8 nucleotides match TRBD1. The CDR3 covers 14 residues. The trim removed 4 bases at V and 3 bases at J, leaving 6 bases unmatched. Germline CDR1 reads SGHRS; CDR2 reads YFSETQ. The CDR3 loop reads CASSIGTGNYEQYF. The CDR3 DNA reads as TGCGCCAGCAGCATCGGGACAGGCAACTACGAGCAGTACTTC.

This clonotype was counted only a few times. The V call is TRBV7-2, the J call TRBJ1-5; TRBD1 is a possible D gene (6 bases). Germline assignment: CDR1 SGHTA and CDR2 FQGNSA. Between the trimmed V and J ends, which lost 4 bases and 1 base, there was a span of 11 bases. The CDR3 has 15 amino acids. The CDR3 nucleotides read TGTGCCAGCAGCTGGTCGACAGGCAGCAATCAGCCCCAGCATTTT. It specifies CASSWSTGSNQPQHF. The full variable domain, with the rest looked up from reference TRBV7-2 and TRBJ1-5, is GAGVSQSPSNKVTEKGKDVELRCDPISGHTALYWYRQSLGQGLEFLIYFQGNSAPDKSGLPSDRFSAERTGGSVSTLTIQRTQQEDSAVYLCASSWSTGSNQPQHFGDGTRLSIL.

V usage is TRBV28 and J usage is TRBJ2-7, with D possibly being TRBD1 (5 bases). The CDR3 has 14 residues. Germline V gene data show CDR1 as MDHEN and CDR2 as SYDVKM. V was cut by 5 bases and J by 0 bases, with 11 bases left in between. CDR3 in DNA: TGTGCCAGCAGTGCGCCAGGGATCTCCTACGAGCAGTACGTC. Amino acids: CASSAPGISYEQYV.

V usage is TRBV15 and J usage is TRBJ2-2; D gene uncertain. Germline lookup yields CDR1 LNHNV and CDR2 YYDKDF (reference sequence). The CDR3 has 13 amino acids. The germline V and J ends were trimmed by 4 bases and 5 bases, with 8 bases remaining between them. The CDR3: CATSKGPTGELFF. The CDR3 coding sequence is TGTGCCACCAGCAAAGGACCTACCGGGGAGCTGTTTTTT.

The chain uses TRBV12-3 or TRBV12-4 and TRBJ2-3, with 9 nucleotides matching TRBD1. Germline trimming cut 7 bases from V and 4 bases from J; bases unmatched to any gene: 9. The CDR3 consists of 15 residues. The CDR3 DNA sequence: TGTGCCAGCACCCCTGGGGGACAGGGCTCAGATACGCAGTATTTT. Protein product: CASTPGGQGSDTQYF.

This clonotype was counted many times. The chain has TRBV9 and TRBJ2-2; 7 nucleotides line up with TRBD2. CDR1 and CDR2 from the germline V gene are SGDLS and YYNGEE. The CDR3 has 14 residues. The ends lost 0 bases at V and 4 bases at J; junction bases unmatched: 0. The DNA for the CDR3 is TGTGCCAGCAGCGTAGGGACTAGCACCGGGGAGCTGTTTTTT. This sequence encodes CASSVGTSTGELFF.

This rearrangement joins TRBV6-2 or TRBV6-3 to TRBJ2-1; TRBD2 matches at 9 bases. V gave up 0 bases and J gave up 2 bases; unmatched junction bases: 2. Germline loops: CDR1 MNHEY, CDR2 SVGEGT. There are 16 residues in the CDR3. The CDR3 is CASSYSSGGPYNEQFF. For the CDR3, the DNA is TGTGCCAGCAGTTACTCTAGCGGGGGACCCTACAATGAGCAGTTCTTC.

This clonotype has at least ten counts. The chain carries TRBV5-4 and TRBJ2-2; D remains ambiguous. Germline-derived CDR1 and CDR2 are SGHNT and YYREEE (reference sequence). The CDR3 sequence is 17 residues long. The V and J ends lost 4 bases and 2 bases respectively, with 18 bases between them. CDR3 residues: CASSDTRAGRNTGELFF. The CDR3 nucleotides are TGTGCCAGCAGCGACACCCGGGCCGGCCGAAACACCGGGGAGCTGTTTTTT.

This clonotype was detected once. The rearrangement joins TRBV5-1 to TRBJ2-6; D unclear. V was cut by 1 base and J by 0 bases, with 14 bases left in between. The germline V gene has CDR1 SGHRS and CDR2 YFSETQ. The CDR3 sequence is 18 residues long. CDR3 protein: CASSLYIDGYSGANVLTF. CDR3 coding DNA: TGCGCCAGCAGCTTGTACATCGACGGATACTCTGGGGCCAACGTCCTGACTTTC.

Many counts were recorded for this clonotype. This chain uses TRBV20-1 with TRBJ1-5; a weak D match, TRBD1 (5 bases). CDR3 length: 13 residues. V dropped 1 base and J dropped 4 bases, with 8 bases sitting between them. The V gene's germline CDR1 is DFQATT and CDR2 SNEGSKA (reference sequence). The CDR3 loop is CSARGGKNQPQHF. The CDR3 nucleotides are TGCAGTGCTAGAGGGGGGAAGAATCAGCCCCAGCATTTT.

This clonotype showed up many times. The chain carries TRBV12-3 or TRBV12-4 and TRBJ1-2, with D perhaps TRBD1 (5 bases). V shed 3 bases and J shed 5 bases, with 13 bases lying between them. CDR3 length: 14 amino acids. The CDR3 loop is CASSFGAATYGYTF. In DNA form, the CDR3 reads TGTGCCAGCAGTTTTGGGGCAGCCACTTATGGCTACACCTTC.

This clonotype was detected many times. V and J are TRBV9 and TRBJ2-5, with 7 bases fitting TRBD2. This CDR3 is built from 14 residues. Germline lookup yields CDR1 SGDLS and CDR2 YYNGEE. V was clipped by 4 bases and J by 10 bases; unmatched bases: 13. The CDR3 loop reads CASSPDSGFNGQYF. The CDR3 nucleotides read TGTGCCAGCAGCCCCGATAGCGGGTTCAATGGCCAGTACTTC. Looking up the rest from reference TRBV9 and TRBJ2-5 gives the full variable domain: DSGVTQTPKHLITATGQRVTLRCSPRSGDLSVYWYQQSLDQGLQFLIQYYNGEERAKGNILERFSAQQFPDLHSELNLSSLELGDSALYFCASSPDSGFNGQYFGPGTRLLVL.

This clonotype has a handful of counts. The rearrangement joins TRBV7-2 to TRBJ2-2, with D perhaps being TRBD1 or TRBD2 (6 bases each). The CDR3 loop spans 16 amino acids. The germline CDR1 and CDR2 sequences are SGHTA and FQGNSA. V was pared by 5 bases and J by 3 bases, with 16 bases between. In DNA, the CDR3 is TGTGCCAGCAGCCACACCACAGGGAGGCACACCGGGGAGCTGTTTTTT. Residues: CASSHTTGRHTGELFF.

The rearrangement joins TRBV7-6 to TRBJ2-5; a weak D match, TRBD1 (5 bases). V dropped 4 bases and J dropped 3 bases, with 15 bases sitting between them. CDR1 and CDR2 (germline): SGHVS, FNYEAQ. This CDR3 is built from 15 residues. DNA of the CDR3: TGTGCCAGCAGCTCCTTTGAACAGGATGAAGAGACCCAGTACTTC. Translating it yields CASSSFEQDEETQYF.

This clonotype was picked up many times. The chain has TRBV12-3 or TRBV12-4 and TRBJ1-1; D is ambiguous. The CDR3 spans 14 residues. Trimming took off 5 bases at V and 2 bases at J, with 12 bases between the two ends. In DNA, the CDR3 is TGTGCCAGCAGTATATCTCCGGGAAACACTGAAGCTTTCTTT. This encodes CASSISPGNTEAFF.

This rearrangement joins TRBV28 to TRBJ1-1; D gene ambiguous. Germline lookup yields CDR1 MDHEN and CDR2 SYDVKM. The CDR3 is 15 amino acids. The ends were cut back, 6 bases at V and 4 bases at J, with 18 bases in the middle. CDR3 DNA sequence: TGTGCCAGCAGCCACCGAGTTGGGCCGGGCACTGAAGCTTTCTTT. This sequence encodes CASSHRVGPGTEAFF.

For this clonotype: The junction does not match germline at one end; this may be a read error. This chain uses TRBV3-1 with TRBJ2-1; 8 bases match TRBD2. CDR1 is LGHDT, CDR2 YNNKEL, per germline (reference sequence). The CDR3 is made up of 15 amino acids. In DNA, the CDR3 is TGTGCCTGCAGCCAAGACGATTCCGGGGGGGATGAGCAGTTCTTC. Protein sequence: CACSQDDSGGDEQFF.

This clonotype was seen a few times. V usage is TRBV7-2 and J usage is TRBJ2-1; no clear D. Germline assignment: CDR1 SGHTA and CDR2 FQGNSA. V lost 5 bases and J lost 2, with 13 bases in between. The CDR3 runs to 15 residues. CDR3 coding DNA: TGTGCCAGCAGCGACGACGGCCGGACCTACAATGAGCAGTTCTTC. Its protein product is CASSDDGRTYNEQFF. The variable domain in full, completed from reference TRBV7-2 and TRBJ2-1, reads GAGVSQSPSNKVTEKGKDVELRCDPISGHTALYWYRQSLGQGLEFLIYFQGNSAPDKSGLPSDRFSAERTGGSVSTLTIQRTQQEDSAVYLCASSDDGRTYNEQFFGPGTRLTVL.

The rearrangement uses TRBV7-9 and TRBJ2-1; 12 bases map to TRBD2. V dropped 3 bases and J dropped 5; count of bases not matched to a gene: 5. This CDR3 spans 16 amino acids. Germline CDR1 is SEHNR and CDR2 is FQNEAQ (reference sequence). CDR3 sequence: CASSFSGLAGNNEQFF. The CDR3 DNA reads as TGTGCCAGCAGCTTTTCTGGACTAGCGGGAAACAATGAGCAGTTCTTC.

This clonotype came up many times. The chain carries TRBV20-1 and TRBJ1-5; D may be TRBD1 (5 bases). The V end was cut by 1 base, the J end by 4 bases, with 14 bases between. This CDR3 contains 15 residues. The V gene's germline CDR1 is DFQATT and CDR2 SNEGSKA (reference sequence). The CDR3: CSARGRGRPNQPQHF. The CDR3 DNA reads TGCAGTGCTAGAGGGAGGGGCAGGCCTAATCAGCCCCAGCATTTT.